Here is one T cell receptor beta chain with its context. The germline V and J ends were trimmed by 4 bases and 3 bases, with 16 bases remaining between them. Germline-derived CDR1 and CDR2 are DFQATT and SNEGSKA (reference sequence). This CDR3 has 15 amino acids. TCRdb independently ran MiXCR on the reads; one entry per CDR3 protein. The repertoire holds about 740,000 distinct CDR3 sequences, about a third seen once, with roughly 2.9% in the top ten. This record comes from a study of T cell repertoires in cytomegalovirus infection. Sample: PBMCs. The genes are TRBV20-1 and TRBJ2-4, with D perhaps TRBD1 or TRBD2 (5 bases each). The receptor comes from a human donor in good health (CMV status not recorded). Some clones in this sample may be carry-over from other donors' samples. CDR3 protein: CSATGTGYGKNIQYF. As DNA, the CDR3 is TGCAGTGCTACGGGGACGGGGTATGGCAAAAACATTCAGTACTTC.